This T cell receptor beta chain was recorded in a study of T cells after yellow fever vaccination. Points on this clonotype: Antigen: not known.

Regarding the study as a whole: Post-booster repertoires contained most primary-vaccination clones again (roughly 97% CD4, about 88% CD8). Contamination by abundant bulk-population clonotypes could be present in FACS-sorted repertoires.

Synthesis of TCR cDNA relied on 5'RACE template switching, which attached a universal primer site and UMIs. TCRdb re-called the 5' RACE reads with MiXCR, one entry per CDR3 protein. The table has a few hundred thousand distinct CDR3 sequences, under 7.5% seen once. Germline V gene sequence: CDR1 DFQATT, CDR2 SNEGSKA (reference sequence). The CDR3 extends over 14 amino acids. V dropped 4 bases and J dropped 6 bases, with 16 bases sitting between them. The V call is TRBV20-1, the J call TRBJ2-1; D might be TRBD1 or TRBD2, each matching 5 bases. The sequence derives from a man under 40 who received the YFV17D yellow fever vaccine. Source: PBMCs, taken 5 days after the yellow fever booster vaccination. The CDR3 protein is CSATGTWGSNEQFF. The DNA of the CDR3 is TGCAGTGCTACCGGGACCTGGGGGTCCAATGAGCAGTTCTTC.